This entry lists 19 T cell receptor beta chains sequenced from one sample in a study of metastatic and nonmetastatic thyroid tumors. The entire patient cohort was treatment-naive prior to thyroid surgery. TCRdb reprocessed the PCR reads via MiXCR. The sample holds roughly 46,000 clones, about 25% seen once. Sequences were obtained from blood. Every receptor here comes from a male donor with papillary thyroid cancer or a benign thyroid nodule (not recorded which). Some clones in this sample may be carry-over from other donors' samples.

This clone was seen a handful of times. The rearrangement links TRBV10-3 to TRBJ1-2; TRBD1 might be the D (6 bases). This CDR3 contains 14 residues. The germline V gene has CDR1 ENHRY and CDR2 SYGVKD. Trimming cost V 3 bases and J 3 bases, with 11 bases left between them. CDR3 amino acids: CAISDGGQYYGYTF. CDR3 bases: TGTGCCATCAGTGACGGGGGACAATACTATGGCTACACCTTC.

This clone was detected ten times or more. This chain uses TRBV7-2 with TRBJ2-6; D gene uncertain. This CDR3 is built from 14 residues. Between the trimmed V and J ends, which lost 5 bases and 3 bases, there was a span of 8 bases. The germline CDR1 and CDR2 sequences are SGHTA and FQGNSA. The CDR3 sequence is CASSVGSGANVLTF. In nucleotides, the CDR3 is TGTGCCAGCAGCGTAGGTAGTGGGGCCAACGTCCTGACTTTC.

This clone was detected many times. V and J are TRBV7-3 and TRBJ1-1, with 9 bases that match TRBD1. CDR3 length: 15 amino acids. V lost 5 bases to trimming and J lost 3 bases; unmatched junction nucleotides: 7. In germline, CDR1 is SGHTA, CDR2 FQGTGA. The CDR3 is CASSPSRDRDTEAFF. The CDR3 nucleotides are TGTGCCAGCAGCCCGTCCCGGGACAGGGACACTGAAGCTTTCTTT.

Concerning this clone itself: The sample contains more than one DNA sequence encoding this CDR3. This chain joins TRBV11-2 and TRBJ1-4, with D perhaps TRBD1 (5 bases). Germline V CDR1 and CDR2: SGHAT, FQNNGV. This CDR3 contains 15 residues. The V end was cut by 5 bases, the J end by 6 bases, with 16 bases between. Here the CDR3 DNA reads TGTGCCAGCAGCCGGGTGGGGGATAGAGATGAAAAACTGTTTTTT. It specifies CASSRVGDRDEKLFF.

Notes on this clone: A much larger clone differs by one base, so this may be a read error. As DNA, the CDR3 is TGTGCCAGCAGCTCGGGAACATATACGCAGTATTTT. Protein sequence: CASSSGTYTQYF. The V gene is TRBV5-6, the J gene TRBJ2-3; D possibly corresponds to TRBD2 (5 bases). Germline assignment: CDR1 SGHDT and CDR2 YYEEEE. V was pared by 3 bases and J by 7 bases, with 9 bases between. The CDR3 runs 12 residues.

This sequence joins TRBV14 and TRBJ1-2, with TRBD1 identical over 7 bases. Germline-derived CDR1 and CDR2 are SGHDN and FVKESK. The CDR3 length is 17 residues. J lost 4 bases, V lost 5 bases, and 16 bases had no gene match. The DNA for the CDR3 is TGTGCCAGCAGCACCACTCGGGAGGGGGCAATAGTCTATGGCTACACCTTC. This encodes CASSTTREGAIVYGYTF.

This chain uses TRBV20-1 with TRBJ1-1, with D perhaps matching TRBD1 (6 bases). The CDR3 totals 13 residues. V lost 6 bases to trimming and J lost 1 base, with 12 bases between them. Germline CDR1 and CDR2: DFQATT and SNEGSKA (reference sequence). The CDR3 reads CSAAQGWNTEAFF. CDR3 bases: TGCAGTGCGGCGCAGGGGTGGAACACTGAAGCTTTCTTT.

This clone was found many times. The chain has TRBV9 and TRBJ2-1; D may be TRBD1 (5 bases). V dropped 3 bases and J dropped 5 bases, with 12 bases sitting between them. Germline loops: CDR1 SGDLS, CDR2 YYNGEE. The CDR3 covers 14 residues. The CDR3 DNA reads as TGTGCCAGCAGCGCCGGCCTAGGGGACAATGAGCAGTTCTTC. Its translation: CASSAGLGDNEQFF.

This clone was seen more than once but under ten times. The gene calls are TRBV6-1 and TRBJ2-3; D is ambiguous. The V end lost 4 bases, the J end lost 1 base, and 12 bases lay between the germline ends. Germline assignment: CDR1 MNHNS and CDR2 SASEGT. This CDR3 region has 15 residues. CDR3 region: CASSVEDRGTDTQYF. The CDR3 region has the DNA TGTGCCAGCAGTGTCGAAGATCGTGGCACAGATACGCAGTATTTT.

The rearrangement links TRBV20-1 to TRBJ2-7; 9 nucleotides match TRBD2. CDR3 length: 13 residues. V gave up 6 bases and J gave up 7 bases; unmatched junction bases: 10. Germline V lookup: CDR1 DFQATT, CDR2 SNEGSKA (reference sequence). The CDR3 DNA is TGCAGTGCCATACTAGCGGGTCGGTTAGAGCAGTACTTC. As protein: CSAILAGRLEQYF.

This clone was recorded a few times. J is TRBJ2-6 and V is TRBV19; the D gene could be TRBD1 or TRBD2 (7 bases each). The CDR3 has 17 amino acids. Germline loops: CDR1 LNHDA, CDR2 SQIVND (reference sequence). V dropped 7 bases and J dropped 8 bases, with 24 bases sitting between them. The DNA of the CDR3 is TGTGCCAGTACCCGGCAGGGGGGGTATGCTTGGTCCAACGTCCTGACTTTC. This sequence encodes CASTRQGGYAWSNVLTF.

This clone was seen at least ten times. The chain recombines TRBV6-4 with TRBJ2-3; no reliable D call. V shed 8 bases and J shed 3 bases, with 12 bases lying between them. There are 13 residues in the CDR3. Germline V lookup: CDR1 MRHNA, CDR2 SNTAGT. Here the CDR3 DNA reads TGTGCCAGCGGGATGACCCGGACAGATACGCAGTATTTT. The encoded protein is CASGMTRTDTQYF.

This clone was observed at least ten times. J is TRBJ1-1 and V is TRBV11-2; no firm D call. This CDR3 is built from 12 residues. Between the trimmed V and J ends, which lost 7 bases and 2 bases, there was a span of 8 bases. Per the germline V gene, CDR1 is SGHAT and CDR2 is FQNNGV. CDR3 residues: CASNRLNTEAFF. CDR3 coding DNA: TGTGCCAGCAACAGATTAAACACTGAAGCTTTCTTT.

This clone was picked up a small number of times. The chain carries TRBV6-2 or TRBV6-3 and TRBJ2-7; the match to TRBD2 covers 7 bases. CDR1 and CDR2 from the germline V gene are MNHEY and SVGEGT. The CDR3 covers 15 residues. The J segment lost 1 base and the V segment lost 2 bases, leaving 5 bases of the junction unmatched. Here the CDR3 reads CASSYGGLESYEQYF. The CDR3 coding sequence is TGTGCCAGCAGTTACGGAGGACTAGAGTCCTACGAGCAGTACTTC.

The V call is TRBV20-1, the J call TRBJ2-2; 9 positions match TRBD2. Germline assignment: CDR1 DFQATT and CDR2 SNEGSKA (reference sequence). Losses at the gene ends were 0 bases for V and 6 bases for J; bases not matched to a gene: 14. The CDR3 is made up of 18 amino acids. CDR3 protein: CSARDRLAVTRGAGELFF. CDR3 bases: TGCAGTGCTAGAGATCGACTAGCGGTGACCCGGGGGGCCGGGGAGCTGTTTTTT.

In its sample, this clone was seen a few times. This chain links TRBV25-1 with TRBJ1-2; no clear D gene. V was pared by 5 bases and J by 2 bases, with 6 bases between. The CDR3 length is 12 residues. CDR1 is MGHDK and CDR2 is SYGVNS in the germline V gene. This CDR3 reads CASSTDNYGYTF. The CDR3 coding sequence is TGTGCCAGCAGTACAGACAACTATGGCTACACCTTC.

Here the CDR3 reads CASSDRDYNEQFF. Written as DNA, the CDR3 is TGTGCCAGCAGTGACCGGGATTACAATGAGCAGTTCTTC. V is TRBV6-4 and J is TRBJ2-1; D possibly corresponds to TRBD2 (5 bases). Germline lookup yields CDR1 MRHNA and CDR2 SNTAGT. Trimming took off 2 bases at V and 4 bases at J, with 6 bases between the two ends. This CDR3 spans 13 amino acids.

This clone was counted at least ten times. The CDR3 loop is CASSEWGGGGEKLFF. CDR3 in DNA: TGTGCCAGCAGTGAATGGGGGGGTGGGGGGGAAAAACTGTTTTTT. This chain uses TRBV25-1 with TRBJ1-4; maybe TRBD1 (5 bases). Germline lookup yields CDR1 MGHDK and CDR2 SYGVNS. The CDR3 sequence is 15 residues long. Trimming took 1 base from V and 8 from J, leaving 14 bases between them.

This clone was observed at least ten times. Additional DNA sequences in this sample encode the identical CDR3. The V gene is TRBV3-1, the J gene TRBJ2-1, with 9 bases aligning to TRBD2. The germline CDR1 and CDR2 sequences are LGHDT and YNNKEL (reference sequence). This CDR3 region has 18 residues. With 7 bases clipped from V and 4 bases from J, the junction kept 17 bases outside the gene matches. The CDR3 DNA follows: TGTGCCAGCACCCGGCTAGCGGGACCCTCGAGGGGGTACAATGAGCAGTTCTTC. The encoded protein is CASTRLAGPSRGYNEQFF.